The rows below give T cell receptor beta chains drawn from one sample of a study of technical replicates of blood from a handful of donors. Produced via immunoSEQ multiplex PCR; TCRdb's table is partial and in-frame only. The sample shows about 61,000 clones, 97% of them seen only once. Sequenced: T cells isolated from PBMCs. The origin of the receptors is a human donor in good health. The CDR3 runs from the conserved cysteine through the conserved F or W. D genes are given only for firm matches. Clone size is stated in some rows and not others, as once, few, many or a class when expanded.

.	TRBD1	TRBJ1-5	TRBV11-3	CASSLLLPCGTGNQPQHF	TGTGCCAGCAGCTTGCTTCTCCCTTGCGGGACAGGCAATCAGCCCCAGCATTTT
.	.	TRBJ1-5	TRBV28	CASSLSTRGKGNQPQHF	TGTGCCAGCAGTTTATCCACCCGGGGGAAGGGAAATCAGCCCCAGCATTTT
.	.	TRBJ2-7	TRBV9	CASTKRQNVSYEQYF	TGTGCCAGCACAAAGAGGCAGAACGTATCCTACGAGCAGTACTTC
.	TRBD2	TRBJ2-5	TRBV29-1	CSVERCGTSGRAWETQYF	TGCAGCGTTGAACGGTGCGGGACTAGCGGGAGGGCCTGGGAGACCCAGTACTTC
.	.	TRBJ2-5	TRBV4-1	CASSLTGIQETQYF	TGCGCCAGCAGCCTCACCGGGATCCAAGAGACCCAGTACTTC
.	.	TRBJ2-2	TRBV5-1	CASSLGNADTGELFF	TGCGCCAGCAGCTTGGGAAATGCAGACACCGGGGAGCTGTTTTTT
.	.	TRBJ1-1	TRBV7-9	CASRGGGETEAFF	TGTGCCAGCAGGGGTGGGGGCGAGACTGAAGCTTTCTTT
.	.	TRBJ1-5	TRBV6-1	CASSEARQPQHF	TGTGCCAGCAGTGAAGCGCGTCAGCCCCAGCATTTT
.	.	TRBJ1-4	TRBV9	CASSPRGGGGEKLFF	TGTGCCAGCAGCCCGAGGGGGGGCGGGGGAGAAAAACTGTTTTTT
.	.	TRBJ1-2	TRBV30	CAWSVGAAAGYTF	TGTGCCTGGAGTGTAGGGGCTGCAGCGGGGTACACCTTC
once	.	TRBJ2-3	TRBV6-5	CASSYFRGITDTQYF	TGTGCCAGCAGTTACTTTAGGGGGATCACAGATACGCAGTATTTT
.	TRBD1	TRBJ2-7	TRBV5-1	CASSPVGTGYYEQYF	TGCGCCAGCAGCCCGGTAGGGACAGGGTACTACGAGCAGTACTTC
once	TRBD1	TRBJ2-1	TRBV4-1	CASSRPGQRTFNEQFF	TGCGCCAGCAGCCGACCGGGACAGAGGACCTTCAATGAGCAGTTCTTC
.	TRBD2	TRBJ2-7	TRBV2	CASTSGGGTKLYEQYF	TGTGCCAGCACCTCTGGTGGGGGGACTAAACTCTACGAGCAGTACTTC
.	.	TRBJ1-5	TRBV27	CASSLKGQGNQPQHF	TGTGCCAGCAGTTTGAAGGGGCAGGGAAATCAGCCCCAGCATTTT
.	TRBD1	TRBJ2-7	TRBV5-1	CASSLGQGSNEQYF	TGCGCCAGCAGCTTAGGACAGGGGAGTAACGAGCAGTACTTC
.	.	TRBJ2-1	TRBV6-1	CASSEAIGAGRKDEQFF	TGTGCCAGCAGTGAAGCAATAGGCGCAGGGCGCAAGGATGAGCAGTTCTTC
.	TRBD1	TRBJ2-1	TRBV29-1	CSVLTGGTGGDEQFF	TGCAGCGTTTTAACGGGCGGGACAGGGGGCGATGAGCAGTTCTTC
.	TRBD2	TRBJ2-3	TRBV27	CASSFSLLAGGARSTQYF	TGTGCCAGCAGTTTCTCCCTCCTAGCGGGGGGGGCCAGGAGTACGCAGTATTTT
.	TRBD1	TRBJ1-2	TRBV6-5	CASSRRDRGYGYTF	TGTGCCAGCAGCCGCCGGGACAGGGGTTATGGCTACACCTTC
.	TRBD2	TRBJ2-2	TRBV4-1	CASSQALAGGPYPEAFF	TGCGCCAGCAGCCAAGCACTAGCGGGAGGGCCTTACCCAGAGGCGTTTTTT
.	.	TRBJ2-3	TRBV9	CASSVELRDTQYF	TGTGCCAGCAGCGTAGAGCTCAGGGATACGCAGTATTTT
.	.	TRBJ2-1	TRBV27	CASSYTNSYNEQFF	TGTGCCAGCAGTTACACGAACTCCTACAATGAGCAGTTCTTC
.	.	TRBJ1-4	TRBV6-5	CASSYQLTTNEKLFF	TGTGCCAGCAGTTACCAACTGACAACTAATGAAAAACTGTTTTTT
once	TRBD1	TRBJ1-6	TRBV30	CAPSGGDNSPLHF	TGTGCCCCATCAGGGGGCGATAATTCACCCCTCCACTTT
.	.	TRBJ2-1	TRBV6-5	CASSSAVRGSNEQFF	TGTGCCAGCAGTTCAGCGGTCCGGGGTTCCAATGAGCAGTTCTTC
.	.	TRBJ2-7	TRBV6-1	CASSDDRTTGYEQYF	TGTGCCAGCAGTGACGACAGAACTACAGGCTACGAGCAGTACTTC
.	TRBD1	TRBJ1-5	TRBV28	CASSLYYRGSNQPQHF	TGTGCCAGCAGTTTGTATTACAGGGGGAGCAATCAGCCCCAGCATTTT
.	.	TRBJ1-5	TRBV29-1	CSVDALKRQPQHF	TGCAGCGTTGATGCCCTCAAGAGGCAGCCCCAGCATTTT
.	.	TRBJ2-2	TRBV30	CAWSVRGTGELFF	TGTGCCTGGAGTGTAAGGGGGACCGGGGAGCTGTTTTTT
.	.	TRBJ2-2	TRBV4-1	CASSQETGLKRFGELFF	TGCGCCAGCAGCCAAGAGACTGGACTCAAAAGGTTCGGGGAGCTGTTTTTT
.	.	TRBJ2-3	TRBV7-9	CASSLGGRSSTDTQYF	TGTGCCAGCAGCTTGGGGGGTAGATCTAGCACAGATACGCAGTATTTT
.	TRBD1	TRBJ1-2	TRBV6-1	CASSRVTGDYGYTF	TGTGCCAGCAGCCGCGTAACAGGGGACTATGGCTACACCTTC
.	TRBD1	TRBJ1-3	TRBV28	CASNAPTGGSGNTIYF	TGTGCCAGCAACGCCCCAACAGGGGGCTCTGGAAACACCATATATTTT
.	TRBD1	TRBJ2-1	TRBV28	CASTLGQGVNNEQFF	TGTGCCAGCACCCTGGGACAGGGGGTCAACAATGAGCAGTTCTTC
.	TRBD1	TRBJ2-2	TRBV10-1	CASGATGPGELFF	TGCGCCAGCGGGGCGACAGGGCCGGGGGAGCTGTTTTTT
.	TRBD2	TRBJ2-5	TRBV10-2	CASRSSGGIQETQYF	TGCGCCAGCAGATCTAGCGGGGGGATACAAGAGACCCAGTACTTC
.	.	TRBJ2-7	TRBV5-1	CASSFSQGPSYEQYF	TGCGCCAGCAGCTTCTCGCAGGGGCCCTCCTACGAGCAGTACTTC
.	TRBD1	TRBJ1-1	TRBV25-1	CASSAYAGGSNTEAFF	TGTGCCAGCAGTGCATACGCAGGGGGATCAAACACTGAAGCTTTCTTT
.	.	TRBJ2-5	TRBV10-1	CASSPRVRETQYF	TGCGCCAGCAGTCCCAGGGTACGAGAGACCCAGTACTTC
once	.	TRBJ2-7	TRBV7-8	CASSLALNSYEQYF	TGTGCCAGCAGCTTAGCCCTTAATTCCTACGAGCAGTACTTC
.	.	TRBJ2-7	TRBV5-1	CASSARDSYEQYF	TGCGCCAGCAGTGCCCGGGACTCCTACGAGCAGTACTTC
.	TRBD2	TRBJ2-1	TRBV6-1	CASSVIAGIGNEQFF	TGTGCCAGCAGTGTGATAGCGGGAATTGGCAATGAGCAGTTCTTC
.	TRBD1	TRBJ1-5	TRBV19	CASKGTGIQPQHF	TGTGCCAGTAAAGGGACAGGGATTCAGCCCCAGCATTTT
.	TRBD1	TRBJ2-5	TRBV11-3	CASSLGDSQETQYF	TGTGCCAGCAGCTTAGGGGACAGTCAAGAGACCCAGTACTTC
.	TRBD1	TRBJ2-1	TRBV19	CATDRGRNEQFF	TGTGCCACGGACAGGGGCAGGAATGAGCAGTTCTTC
.	TRBD2	TRBJ2-3	TRBV29-1	CSVGAFALAGLADTQYF	TGCAGCGTTGGGGCTTTTGCACTAGCGGGATTAGCAGATACGCAGTATTTT
.	TRBD1	TRBJ1-1	TRBV6-5	CASSWGQTNTEAFF	TGTGCCAGCAGTTGGGGACAGACGAACACTGAAGCTTTCTTT
.	.	TRBJ1-1	TRBV5-1	CASSPTGGALTEAFF	TGCGCCAGCAGCCCAACCGGGGGGGCTCTCACTGAAGCTTTCTTT
.	TRBD1	TRBJ2-7	TRBV9	CASSVTGQDTYEQYF	TGTGCCAGCAGCGTAACGGGACAGGATACCTACGAGCAGTACTTC
.	.	TRBJ2-2	TRBV25-1	CASSEGSGYTGELFF	TGTGCCAGCAGTGAGGGCAGCGGGTACACCGGGGAGCTGTTTTTT
.	.	TRBJ2-3	TRBV4-1	CASSQADTGPGEYF	TGCGCCAGCAGCCAGGCGGACACGGGACCAGGGGAGTATTTT
.	.	TRBJ1-5	TRBV28	CASNPYVGGLNQPQHF	TGTGCCAGCAACCCTTATGTCGGGGGGTTAAATCAGCCCCAGCATTTT
.	.	TRBJ1-2	TRBV18	CASSPPVQGTWANYGYTF	TGTGCCAGCTCACCACCGGTGCAGGGTACGTGGGCTAACTATGGCTACACCTTC
.	.	TRBJ2-2	TRBV9	CASSITGNTGELFF	TGTGCCAGCAGCATAACAGGGAACACCGGGGAGCTGTTTTTT
.	.	TRBJ2-1	TRBV7-9	CASIVQGGSYNEQFF	TGTGCCAGCATCGTACAGGGCGGGAGCTACAATGAGCAGTTCTTC
.	.	TRBJ1-3	TRBV30	CAGDFYSGNTIYF	TGTGCCGGTGACTTTTACTCTGGAAACACCATATATTTT
.	.	TRBJ2-7	TRBV28	CASSPMFSYEQYF	TGTGCCAGCAGCCCTATGTTCTCCTACGAGCAGTACTTC
once	TRBD2	TRBJ2-7	TRBV5-1	CASSPSVSSGGNYEQYF	TGCGCCAGCAGCCCGAGTGTGTCTAGCGGGGGAAACTACGAGCAGTACTTC